This T cell receptor (beta chain) was retrieved from a study of blood T cell repertoires in COVID-19 (TCRdb year 2020). About the study as a whole: The collaborator samples originated in the United States, Italy and Spain and spanned the acute and convalescent phases of COVID-19. The prospective study material was composed of cDNA or gDNA derived from T cells, B-cell-depleted T cells, or PBMCs. Subjects who had been exposed to COVID-19, were actively infected with it, or had recovered from it provided the deeply sampled blood TCRbeta repertoires that made up the dataset. The repertoires were released in a freely available public database meant as a resource for research on the immune response to SARS-CoV-2. Samples were obtained from the ongoing ImmuneRACE study (first 160 participants) and from over a thousand subjects provided by 6 global collaborators. The sample metadata nearly always contained a de-identified subject ID, COVID-19 status, age in years and sex. Where available, HLA class I and class II types were taken from metadata supplied by the sample provider and were not determined by assay-based typing. The full study reports these points: How much clinical and demographic metadata was included differed by source and by participant, and the metadata was provided uncurated.

TCRbeta CDR3 regions were amplified from genomic DNA by means of the immunoSEQ Assay, a bias-controlled multiplex PCR. As for the original processing: The number of nucleated cells in each sample was estimated from the amplification of reference gene primers within the assay. To quantify the absolute abundance of each unique TCRbeta CDR3 rearrangement, sequence reads were collapsed and filtered. Productive Simpson clonality was computed per sample as the square root of Simpson's diversity index over productive rearrangements. The table comes from immuneACCESS by way of TCRdb, which keeps in-frame sequences with V and J called. Part of the clones is missing from these tables; in studies checked, under half for an unresolved V gene and the rest for unknown reasons. From that table come the V and J calls and clone size; the DNA was used to work out D and trimming. The sample data list about 230,000 clones, and 65% to 90% of these were observed just once. Around 1.5% of the sample goes to the ten largest clones.

With regard to this clone: Its target antigen remains unknown. No per-base quality is available; no much larger clone lies one base away.

At the junction V is shortened by 1 base and J by 2 bases, with 11 bases in between. The CDR3 spans 15 residues, from the cysteine through the phenylalanine. Left in the record is the CDR3 DNA by itself, 45 bases read in frame from the first base. CDR1 is given as LGHNA and CDR2 as YSLEER, both from the germline V gene. Samples from volunteer blood donors who had recovered from COVID-19 were contributed by a second Seattle source. Collaborating institutions collected whole blood in K2EDTA tubes following their own protocols. For TCRbeta analysis, collaborator samples were shipped as frozen whole blood, as isolated PBMCs, or as DNA extracted from either sample type.

This receptor chain uses TRBV4-3 and TRBJ1-1, with no confidently assigned D gene. This sequence was found in a woman aged 40 to 50 who had recovered from COVID-19. Material: peripheral blood. The CDR3 region: CASSQATGRNTEAFF. The DNA is TGCGCCAGCAGCCAAGCCACGGGAAGAAACACTGAAGCTTTCTTT.